Shown below are 21 T cell receptor beta chains from a single sample sequenced in a study of tumor-infiltrating lymphocytes in primary liver carcinoma (dated by TCRdb to the late 2010s). Sequencing was performed on an Illumina HiSeq 2500. Using a constant-region primer and ProtoScript II reverse transcriptase, TCRbeta-specific cDNA was reverse-transcribed from 400 to 550 ng total RNA. Construction of the TCRbeta libraries relied on three nested rounds of multiplex PCR, following a slightly modified ARM-PCR procedure. Multiplex TRBV1-TRBV30 forward primers and a Cbeta reverse primer were used in the first two PCR rounds, each of which was run for about 10 cycles. TCRdb trimmed public reads at Q25 via fastp, called clones via MiXCR and kept in-frame beta chains. Every entry covers one CDR3 protein and lists the most common genes and DNA from its rows. In this sample the table shows approximately 330,000 distinct CDR3 sequences, less than 65% of which occur a single time. The top ten clonotypes cover about 6% of the sample.

Blood RNA was extracted from unsorted whole blood using TRIzol reagent, and germline DNA was obtained with the DNeasy Blood & Tissue kit. Material for sequencing was peripheral blood. These receptors were obtained from a man in his forties or fifties with primary liver carcinoma and hepatitis B virus infection.

Concerning this clonotype: This CDR3 is missing its conserved last phenylalanine or tryptophan, likely due to a read error. This chain links TRBV11-2 with TRBJ2-3, with TRBD2 matching 11 bases. Germline lookup yields CDR1 SGHAT and CDR2 FQNNGV. There are 17 residues in the CDR3. The CDR3: CARSLAITSGSRYTQYL. The CDR3 DNA follows: TGTGCCCGCAGCTTGGCCATCACTAGCGGGAGTCGATATACGCAGTATCTT.

This clonotype appeared a few times. This chain connects TRBV6-8 to TRBJ2-2; no firm D call. Trimming left V 2 bases short and J 8 bases short, with 9 bases between. This CDR3 comprises 13 residues. CDR1 is MNHGY, CDR2 SAAAGT, per germline. CDR3 DNA sequence: TGTGCCAGCAGTTACAACAGCGTAGGGGAGCTGTTTTTT. Translating it yields CASSYNSVGELFF.

This clonotype was recorded at least ten times. This chain joins TRBV13 and TRBJ2-7; D not resolved. The V gene lost 3 bases and the J gene lost 7 bases, with 10 bases spanning the gap. From germline, CDR1 is PRHDT and CDR2 FYEKMQ (reference sequence). The CDR3 has 12 residues. The CDR3 region is CASSFGSSEQYF. The CDR3 DNA is TGTGCCAGCAGCTTTGGGTCGTCGGAGCAGTACTTC.

Comment on this clonotype: A clone one base away is much larger, so this may be a read error. The V gene is TRBV5-5, the J gene TRBJ2-7; TRBD1 matches 9 bases. V was clipped by 2 bases and J by 0 bases; unmatched bases: 9. The CDR3 consists of 17 residues. Germline values: CDR1 SGHKS, CDR2 YYEKEE (reference sequence). The CDR3 region has the DNA TGTGCCAGCAGCTTCCAATTGGGGACAGGGAGCTCCTACGAGCAGTACTTC. Amino acid sequence: CASSFQLGTGSSYEQYF.

The V call is TRBV6-2 or TRBV6-3, the J call TRBJ2-1, with TRBD2 matching 9 bases. Germline lookup yields CDR1 MNHEY and CDR2 SVGEGT. Germline trimming cut 8 bases from V and 8 bases from J; bases unmatched to any gene: 16. CDR3 size: 16 residues. The CDR3 nucleotides are TGTGCCAGCGGTCCACACCTTGGGACTAGCCTAGATGAGCAGTTCTTC. This sequence encodes CASGPHLGTSLDEQFF.

The V call is TRBV11-2, the J call TRBJ1-2; D ambiguous. Germline lookup yields CDR1 SGHAT and CDR2 FQNNGV. The CDR3 is 15 amino acids. V was trimmed by 5 bases and J by 0 bases, leaving 13 bases between them. CDR3 sequence reads: CASSANPQSNYGYTF. Written as DNA, the CDR3 is TGTGCCAGCAGCGCCAACCCACAATCTAACTATGGCTACACCTTC.

About this clonotype itself: At one end, the junction sequence differs from germline, possibly due to a read error. This chain connects TRBV29-1 to TRBJ2-7; 7 bases line up with TRBD1. The CDR3 runs 12 residues. Germline loops: CDR1 SQVTM, CDR2 ANQGSEA. CDR3 residues: CSVQTGTYEKYF. The CDR3 nucleotides read TGCAGCGTCCAGACAGGGACCTACGAGAAGTACTTC.

The V gene is TRBV11-2, the J gene TRBJ2-5; weak D call: TRBD1 (7 bases). Germline V gene data show CDR1 as SGHAT and CDR2 as FQNNGV. The CDR3 covers 15 residues. V lost 5 bases and J lost 5, with 18 bases in between. Here the CDR3 DNA reads TGTGCCAGCAGCGCCCAGGGGGGTGTATATGAGACCCAGTACTTC. Translation: CASSAQGGVYETQYF. Complete variable domain (other parts from reference TRBV11-2 and TRBJ2-5): EAGVAQSPRYKIIEKRQSVAFWCNPISGHATLYWYQQILGQGPKLLIQFQNNGVVDDSQLPKDRFSAERLKGVDSTLKIQPAKLEDSAVYLCASSAQGGVYETQYFGPGTRLLVL.

Remarks on this clonotype: Because the CDR3 is missing its conserved closing phenylalanine or tryptophan, this is likely a read error. The V gene is TRBV11-2, the J gene TRBJ2-7; D might be TRBD2 (6 bases). The CDR3 length is 14 residues. Germline-derived CDR1 and CDR2 are SGHAT and FQNNGV. The CDR3 nucleotides read TGTGTCAGCAGCTTAGGCGGGGCAAAATACGAGCAGTACATC. Translation gives CVSSLGGAKYEQYI.

This clonotype was counted many times. The genes are TRBV29-1 and TRBJ2-1; 8 bases are shared with TRBD2. Germline CDR1 SQVTM, CDR2 ANQGSEA. J lost 10 bases, V lost 1 base, and 6 bases had no gene match. The length of the CDR3 is 13 residues. The CDR3 DNA reads as TGCAGCGTTGAAGGACTAGCGCTGGGGGAGCAGTTCTTC. It encodes CSVEGLALGEQFF.

On this clonotype itself: This sequence may be a read error, since a much larger clone differs from it by one base. This CDR3 is missing its conserved last phenylalanine or tryptophan, likely due to a read error. This rearrangement joins TRBV11-3 to TRBJ2-5, with D perhaps TRBD2 (6 bases). This CDR3 is 16 amino acids long. Germline V gives CDR1 SGHNT, CDR2 YENEEA. Deletions cut 3 bases from V and 0 bases from J, with 14 bases between. The CDR3 nucleotides read TGTGCCAGCAGCTTGAAGGGACTGACGTACCAAGAGACCCAGTACTTA. It translates to CASSLKGLTYQETQYL.

This clonotype was seen a handful of times. This rearrangement joins TRBV6-2 or TRBV6-3 to TRBJ2-2, with 7 bases aligning to TRBD2. The CDR3 is 18 residues long. The V gene's germline CDR1 is MNHEY and CDR2 SVGEGT. V gave up 4 bases and J gave up 0 bases; unmatched junction bases: 11. CDR3 sequence: CASSWLPGRGTNTGELFF. DNA for the CDR3: TGTGCCAGCAGTTGGCTCCCGGGGCGGGGGACGAACACCGGGGAGCTGTTTTTT.

Of note for this clonotype: The CDR3 does not close with the conserved phenylalanine or tryptophan, likely indicating a read error. The rearrangement uses TRBV11-2 and TRBJ2-5; no clear D gene. Germline assignment: CDR1 SGHAT and CDR2 FQNNGV. The CDR3 runs 14 residues. The CDR3 reads CDSSLKAAKRTQYL. The CDR3 DNA follows: TGTGACAGCAGCTTAAAGGCAGCCAAGAGAACCCAGTACTTG.

In this sample, this clonotype turned up many times. The J gene is TRBJ2-7, the V gene TRBV29-1; 7 bases are a match to TRBD1. The CDR3 runs to 14 residues. Per germline, CDR1 SQVTM and CDR2 ANQGSEA. With 4 bases clipped from V and 6 bases from J, the junction kept 12 bases outside the gene matches. Written as DNA, the CDR3 is TGCAGCGTTGCCCGACAGGGTGATTGGGGCGAGCAGTACTTC. Translated, it gives CSVARQGDWGEQYF.

This rearrangement joins TRBV6-2 or TRBV6-3 to TRBJ1-5, with D maybe TRBD1 (5 bases). V dropped 2 bases and J dropped 9 bases, with 20 bases sitting between them. This CDR3 comprises 16 residues. Germline values: CDR1 MNHEY, CDR2 SVGEGT. The chain's CDR3 is CASSYATVEEDRPQHF. The CDR3, as DNA: TGTGCCAGCAGTTACGCGACAGTTGAGGAGGATCGGCCCCAGCATTTT.

CDR3 in DNA: TGCGCCAGCAGCCCTTTCCAGGGACGAGAGACCCAGTACTTC. It encodes CASSPFQGRETQYF. V and J are TRBV5-1 and TRBJ2-5; either TRBD1 or TRBD2 may fit D (5 bases each). The CDR3 consists of 14 residues. V dropped 4 bases and J dropped 4 bases, with 14 bases sitting between them. The germline CDR1 and CDR2 sequences are SGHRS and YFSETQ.

Note on this clonotype: A read error may explain this, as a much larger clone is one base away. This chain joins TRBV5-5 and TRBJ2-5; D gene unclear. The CDR3 consists of 13 residues. Trimming left V 4 bases short and J 7 bases short, with 14 bases between. CDR1 is SGHKS, CDR2 YYEKEE, per germline (reference sequence). The CDR3 sequence: CASSPISSGTQYF. The CDR3 DNA is TGTGCCAGCAGCCCTATTTCCTCCGGGACCCAGTACTTC. Combining the CDR3 with reference TRBV5-5 and TRBJ2-5 gives the whole variable domain DAGVTQSPTHLIKTRGQQVTLRCSPISGHKSVSWYQQVLGQGPQFIFQYYEKEERGRGNFPDRFSARQFPNYSSELNVNALLLGDSALYLCASSPISSGTQYFGPGTRLLVL.

This clonotype has more than one count but fewer than ten. J is TRBJ2-7 and V is TRBV6-5; 10 nucleotides align to TRBD2. CDR3 length equals 14 residues. Germline V gene sequence: CDR1 MNHEY, CDR2 SVGAGI. The V gene end was trimmed by 6 bases and the J gene end by 4 bases; junction bases not matched to a gene: 6. The CDR3 DNA follows: TGTGCCAGCAGGGCGGCTAGCGGGAGTTACGAGCAGTACTTC. This encodes CASRAASGSYEQYF.

Note on this clonotype: This could be a read error, since a much larger clone is one nucleotide away. The chain is built from TRBV6-2 or TRBV6-3 and TRBJ1-4; 7 bases align to TRBD1. The trim removed 5 bases at V and 0 bases at J, leaving 9 bases unmatched. The CDR3 is made up of 17 amino acids. Germline CDR1 MNHEY, CDR2 SVGEGT. Here the CDR3 reads CASSNRQGDATNEKLFF. The CDR3 nucleotides read TGTGCCAGCAGTAACAGACAGGGCGACGCAACTAATGAAAAACTGTTTTTT.

About this clonotype: A much larger clonotype is one base distant, so this may be a read error. The chain employs TRBV6-5 and TRBJ1-1; no clear D gene. Looked up from germline, CDR1 is MNHEY and CDR2 is SVGAGI. Deletions cut 5 bases from V and 0 bases from J, with 16 bases between. The CDR3 covers 16 residues. The CDR3 is CASSHMDVNMNTEAFF. Here the CDR3 DNA reads TGTGCCAGCAGTCATATGGACGTGAACATGAACACTGAAGCTTTCTTT.

To note about this clonotype: Its ends do not fully match the called genes, so a read error is possible. This chain connects TRBV11-2 to TRBJ2-1, with D unresolved. The CDR3 extends over 14 amino acids. Germline loops: CDR1 SGHAT, CDR2 FQNNGV. This CDR3 reads CSSNSLRITNEQFF. CDR3 in DNA: TGTTCCAGCAACAGCTTAAGGATCACCAATGAGCAATTCTTC.